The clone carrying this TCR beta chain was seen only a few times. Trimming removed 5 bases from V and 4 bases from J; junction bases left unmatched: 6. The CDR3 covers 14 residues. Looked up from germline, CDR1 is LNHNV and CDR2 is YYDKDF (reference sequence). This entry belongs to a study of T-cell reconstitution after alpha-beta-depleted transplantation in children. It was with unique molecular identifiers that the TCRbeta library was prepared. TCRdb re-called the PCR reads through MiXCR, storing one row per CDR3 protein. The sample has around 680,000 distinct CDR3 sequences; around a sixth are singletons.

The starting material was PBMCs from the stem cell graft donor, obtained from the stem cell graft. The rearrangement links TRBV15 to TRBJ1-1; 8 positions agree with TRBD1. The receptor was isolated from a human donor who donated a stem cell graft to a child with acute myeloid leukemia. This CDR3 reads CATSQRTGTTEAFF. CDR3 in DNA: TGTGCCACCAGCCAACGGACAGGGACCACTGAAGCTTTCTTT.